This T cell receptor (beta chain) came from a study of identical twins. General study points: Conclusions relied on cross-sectional statistical analysis, not following the same donors. Among out-of-frame alpha sequences shared by twins, low generation probability occurred in excess.

On this clonotype: The antigen is not known.

Losses at the gene ends were 0 bases for V and 3 bases for J; bases not matched to a gene: 12. CDR1 SGHTS and CDR2 YDEGEE come from the germline V gene. The CDR3 totals 17 residues. The authors used template switching to add a universal primer site and gave cDNA unique molecular identifiers. MiXCR, applied by TCRdb to the 5' RACE reads, yields one record per CDR3 protein. Of around 510,000 distinct CDR3 sequences listed, 13% to 15% are singletons. These data were also reused for a study on yellow fever vaccine responses in identical twins. That source reports: Reportedly, twins' vaccine T cell responses looked partly convergent and partly personalized.

The chain is built from TRBV5-8 and TRBJ2-7; 7 bases map to TRBD1. This clonotype originated in a woman aged 18-30 years in good health. What was sequenced was CD4+ T cells sorted from blood. The CDR3 loop is CASSLVDRVFQNYEQYF. The CDR3 DNA reads TGTGCCAGCAGCTTGGTAGACAGGGTGTTTCAAAACTACGAGCAGTACTTC.